Below, 21 T cell receptor beta chains from the same sample are listed, as sequenced in a study of T cells in Graves' hyperthyroidism and ophthalmopathy. From RNA transcripts, TCR beta CDR3 regions were amplified. A set of HTBI primers served as the primers for a first-round RT-PCR of the TCR CDR3. MiXCR, run by TCRdb on the multiplex PCR reads, gives a single entry per CDR3 protein. This table has around 520,000 distinct CDR3 sequences, around 14% appearing once. Sequencing was performed on blood. The origin of the receptors is a woman between 18 and 30 years old with Graves' hyperthyroidism.

This clonotype has just a few counts. V usage is TRBV13 and J usage is TRBJ2-7; perhaps TRBD1 as D (8 bases). The CDR3 covers 15 residues. The V gene's germline CDR1 is PRHDT and CDR2 FYEKMQ (reference sequence). V was trimmed by 5 bases and J by 4 bases, leaving 18 bases between them. In DNA, the CDR3 is TGTGCCAGCAGCATTGGACAGGGAGGGACGTACGAGCAGTACTTC. Translating it yields CASSIGQGGTYEQYF.

The table lists this clonotype with many counts. This chain joins TRBV27 and TRBJ1-4; 8 positions agree with TRBD1. The J segment lost 7 bases and the V segment lost 4 bases, leaving 2 bases of the junction unmatched. CDR3 size: 13 residues. Germline CDR1 MNHEY, CDR2 SMNVEV (reference sequence). Written as DNA, the CDR3 is TGTGCCAGCAGTTGGACAGGGAGTGAAAAACTGTTTTTT. It is translated as CASSWTGSEKLFF. The complete variable domain, with remaining parts taken from reference TRBV27 and TRBJ1-4, reads EAQVTQNPRYLITVTGKKLTVTCSQNMNHEYMSWYRQDPGLGLRQIYYSMNVEVTDKGDVPEGYKVSRKEKRNFPLILESPSPNQTSLYFCASSWTGSEKLFFGSGTQLSVL.

This clonotype came up many times. The V and J genes are TRBV6-1 and TRBJ1-2, with 7 nucleotides matching TRBD1. The CDR3 has 12 residues. The junction had 3 bases not matched to a gene; V was cut back by 9 bases and J by 2 bases. Germline CDR1 reads MNHNS; CDR2 reads SASEGT. CDR3 coding DNA: TGTGCCAGTACGGGACAGAACTATGGCTACACCTTC. As protein: CASTGQNYGYTF.

In this sample, this clonotype turned up many times. The genes are TRBV12-3 or TRBV12-4 and TRBJ2-2, with TRBD1 identical over 11 bases. The V gene end was trimmed by 3 bases and the J gene end by 4 bases; junction bases not matched to a gene: 4. The CDR3 extends over 16 amino acids. The CDR3 sequence is CASSLDRGLGTGELFF. CDR3 DNA: TGTGCCAGCAGTTTGGACAGGGGGCTTGGCACCGGGGAGCTGTTTTTT.

At least ten counts were recorded for this clonotype. The gene calls are TRBV2 and TRBJ1-1; no reliable D call. With 5 bases removed from V and 1 base from J, the gap between germline ends came to 14 bases. Germline lookup yields CDR1 SNHLY and CDR2 FYNNEI. CDR3 length: 15 residues. CDR3 sequence reads: CASSPTRGRNTEAFF. As DNA, the CDR3 is TGTGCCAGCAGTCCAACCCGGGGTAGGAACACTGAAGCTTTCTTT.

The table lists this clonotype with a few counts. The gene calls are TRBV2 and TRBJ1-4; D is undetermined. V lost 1 base and J lost 8, with 8 bases in between. Germline V lookup: CDR1 SNHLY, CDR2 FYNNEI. The CDR3 sequence is 13 residues long. CDR3 amino acids: CASSEGVGEKLFF. The CDR3 bases are TGTGCCAGCAGTGAAGGTGTCGGGGAAAAACTGTTTTTT.

V gene TRBV14 combines with J gene TRBJ2-2; D not resolved. V was trimmed by 5 bases and J by 6 bases, leaving 7 bases between them. Germline CDR1 SGHDN, CDR2 FVKESK. The CDR3 consists of 12 residues. This CDR3 is CASSYIAGELFF. The CDR3 bases are TGTGCCAGCAGCTATATAGCCGGGGAGCTGTTTTTT.

This clonotype has a handful of counts. This chain joins TRBV5-1 and TRBJ2-3, with 8 bases lining up with TRBD2. The germline V gene has CDR1 SGHRS and CDR2 YFSETQ. CDR3 length: 15 amino acids. The J segment lost 2 bases and the V segment lost 4 bases, leaving 6 bases of the junction unmatched. The CDR3: CASSTTSGYTDTQYF. The CDR3 DNA is TGCGCCAGCAGCACCACTAGCGGCTACACAGATACGCAGTATTTT. The full variable domain, completed using reference TRBV5-1 and TRBJ2-3, is KAGVTQTPRYLIKTRGQQVTLSCSPISGHRSVSWYQQTPGQGLQFLFEYFSETQRNKGNFPGRFSGRQFSNSRSEMNVSTLELGDSALYLCASSTTSGYTDTQYFGPGTRLTVL.

V usage is TRBV2 and J usage is TRBJ2-1; the match to TRBD2 covers 11 bases. This CDR3 is built from 19 residues. With V trimmed by 6 bases and J by 2 bases, 15 bases remained unmatched. Germline V lookup: CDR1 SNHLY, CDR2 FYNNEI. The CDR3 region is CASSALPLLAGVTYNEQFF. In DNA form, the CDR3 reads TGTGCCAGCAGCGCCCTCCCCCTACTAGCGGGAGTAACCTACAATGAGCAGTTCTTC.

This clonotype was found many times. This chain connects TRBV2 to TRBJ1-3; no firm D call. The germline CDR1 and CDR2 sequences are SNHLY and FYNNEI. This CDR3 contains 13 residues. Trimming stripped 7 bases from V and 2 bases from J, with 9 bases between. DNA for the CDR3: TGTGCCAGCAAAGCTCGGGCTGGAAACACCATATATTTT. Translated, it gives CASKARAGNTIYF.

This clonotype showed up many times. This chain joins TRBV25-1 and TRBJ1-2; TRBD1 matches 8 bases. The length of the CDR3 is 14 residues. The germline V gene has CDR1 MGHDK and CDR2 SYGVNS. Trimming cost V 4 bases and J 4 bases; bases outside gene matches: 5. CDR3 in amino acids: CASSGAGGFYGYTF. DNA for the CDR3: TGTGCCAGCAGTGGGGCAGGGGGCTTCTATGGCTACACCTTC.

This clonotype has a count of ten or more. The chain couples TRBV30 to TRBJ1-1; 7 positions agree with TRBD1. The CDR3 extends over 11 amino acids. Germline assignment: CDR1 GTSNPN and CDR2 SVGIG (reference sequence). J gave up 4 bases and V 5 bases, and 1 base lay outside the gene matches. As DNA, the CDR3 is TGTGCCTGGGGACAGGTCACTGAAGCTTTCTTT. It is translated as CAWGQVTEAFF.

The rearrangement uses TRBV10-3 and TRBJ2-3; D is uncertain. Germline V gives CDR1 ENHRY, CDR2 SYGVKD. V was cut by 0 bases and J by 7 bases, with 14 bases left in between. This CDR3 spans 15 amino acids. This CDR3 reads CAISESTQPHHTQYF. In nucleotides, the CDR3 is TGTGCCATCAGTGAGTCCACACAGCCCCACCATACGCAGTATTTT.

This clonotype was recorded many times. V gene TRBV5-1 combines with J gene TRBJ2-2; D is unresolved. V dropped 4 bases and J dropped 4 bases, with 20 bases sitting between them. Per the germline V gene, CDR1 is SGHRS and CDR2 is YFSETQ. There are 17 residues in the CDR3. In nucleotides, the CDR3 is TGCGCCAGCAGCCCCCGCGGAGAAAGATACCCCACCGGGGAGCTGTTTTTT. It is translated as CASSPRGERYPTGELFF.

This clonotype was detected a few times. The chain combines TRBV12-3 or TRBV12-4 with TRBJ1-1, with D hard to call. The CDR3 has 11 residues. V lost 4 bases and J lost 10, with 10 bases in between. CDR3 sequence: CASSWASRAFF. In DNA, the CDR3 is TGTGCCAGCAGTTGGGCCAGCCGAGCTTTCTTT.

This clonotype showed up just a few times. The chain employs TRBV2 and TRBJ1-3; possible D gene TRBD1, 6 bases. V lost 8 bases to trimming and J lost 1 base, with 18 bases between them. The CDR3 has 16 residues. Looked up from germline, CDR1 is SNHLY and CDR2 is FYNNEI. The CDR3 sequence is CASPGSGDRSGNTIYF. CDR3 DNA: TGTGCCAGCCCAGGTTCAGGGGATCGTTCTGGAAACACCATATATTTT.

Notes on this clonotype: A much larger clone lies one base from this, so it may be a read error. The chain uses TRBV11-3 and TRBJ1-1; D gene unclear. Looked up from germline, CDR1 is SGHNT and CDR2 is YENEEA. The CDR3 loop spans 16 amino acids. This CDR3 is CASSLDGNPTNTEASF. DNA of the CDR3: TGTGCCAGCAGCTTAGATGGAAACCCAACGAACACTGAAGCTTCCTTT.

The chain joins TRBV7-7 to TRBJ2-1; 8 bases fit TRBD2. Germline values: CDR1 SSHAT, CDR2 FNYEAQ (reference sequence). V trimming: 5 bases; J trimming: 10 bases; junction bases outside the gene matches: 7. CDR3 size: 13 residues. The CDR3 loop reads CASSRGGDREQFF. CDR3 nucleotides: TGTGCCAGCAGCCGGGGGGGGGATAGGGAGCAGTTCTTC. Full variable domain (rest looked up from reference TRBV7-7 and TRBJ2-1): GAGVSQSPRYKVTKRGQDVTLRCDPISSHATLYWYQQALGQGPEFLTYFNYEAQPDKSGLPSDRFSAERPEGSISTLTIQRTEQRDSAMYRCASSRGGDREQFFGPGTRLTVL.

Many counts were recorded for this clonotype. The V gene is TRBV12-3 or TRBV12-4, the J gene TRBJ2-2; the D gene is possibly TRBD2 (5 bases). Trimming left V 6 bases short and J 6 bases short, with 17 bases between. CDR3 length: 15 amino acids. The CDR3 loop is CASSPRGNAPGELFF. The CDR3 DNA is TGTGCCAGCAGCCCCCGGGGAAATGCACCCGGGGAGCTGTTTTTT.

There are a few counts of this clonotype. This rearrangement joins TRBV13 to TRBJ2-7; D tentatively reads TRBD1 or TRBD2 (5 bases each). The CDR3 is 14 residues long. V lost 2 bases, J lost 0 bases, and 8 bases lay in between. Germline V gene sequence: CDR1 PRHDT, CDR2 FYEKMQ (reference sequence). This CDR3 is CASSLWGYSYEQYF. CDR3 DNA: TGTGCCAGCAGCTTATGGGGGTACTCCTACGAGCAGTACTTC.

Only a few counts were recorded for this clonotype. The chain has TRBV6-5 and TRBJ1-4, with D unclear. This CDR3 comprises 15 residues. V was clipped by 2 bases and J by 7 bases, with 14 bases between them. The germline V gene encodes CDR1 MNHEY and CDR2 SVGAGI. The chain's CDR3 is CASSYDGTESEKLFF. The CDR3 DNA reads TGTGCCAGCAGTTACGATGGCACCGAAAGTGAAAAACTGTTTTTT.